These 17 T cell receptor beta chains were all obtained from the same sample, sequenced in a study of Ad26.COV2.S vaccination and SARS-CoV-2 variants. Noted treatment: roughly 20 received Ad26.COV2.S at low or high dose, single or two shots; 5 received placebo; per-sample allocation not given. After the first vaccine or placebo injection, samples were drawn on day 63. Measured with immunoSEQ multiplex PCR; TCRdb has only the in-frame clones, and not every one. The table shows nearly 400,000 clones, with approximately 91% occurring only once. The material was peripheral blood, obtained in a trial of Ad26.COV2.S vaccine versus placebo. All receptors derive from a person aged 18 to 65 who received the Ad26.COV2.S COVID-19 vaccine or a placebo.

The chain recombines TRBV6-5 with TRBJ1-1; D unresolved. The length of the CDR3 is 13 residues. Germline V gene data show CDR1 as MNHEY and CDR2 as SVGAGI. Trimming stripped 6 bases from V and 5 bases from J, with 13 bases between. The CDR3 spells CASSETLWTEAFF. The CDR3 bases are TGTGCCAGCAGCGAGACTTTGTGGACTGAAGCTTTCTTT.

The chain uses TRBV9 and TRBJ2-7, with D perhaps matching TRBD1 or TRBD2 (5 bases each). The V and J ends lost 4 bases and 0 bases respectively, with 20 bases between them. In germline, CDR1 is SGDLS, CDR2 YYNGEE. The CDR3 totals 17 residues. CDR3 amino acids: CASSHSSLGESSYEQYF. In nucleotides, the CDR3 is TGTGCCAGCAGCCACAGCTCATTAGGGGAGAGCTCCTACGAGCAGTACTTC. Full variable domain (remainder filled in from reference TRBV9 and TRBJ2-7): DSGVTQTPKHLITATGQRVTLRCSPRSGDLSVYWYQQSLDQGLQFLIQYYNGEERAKGNILERFSAQQFPDLHSELNLSSLELGDSALYFCASSHSSLGESSYEQYFGPGTRLTVT.

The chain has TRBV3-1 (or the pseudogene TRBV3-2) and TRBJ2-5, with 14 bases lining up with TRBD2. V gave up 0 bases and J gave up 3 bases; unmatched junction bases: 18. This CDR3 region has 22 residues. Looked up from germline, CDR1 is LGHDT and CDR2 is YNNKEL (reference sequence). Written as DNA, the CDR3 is TGTGCCAGCAGCCAAGAAGGCGGGTCGGGACTAGCGGGAGAGTGGGGAGAAGAGACCCAGTACTTC. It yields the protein CASSQEGGSGLAGEWGEETQYF.

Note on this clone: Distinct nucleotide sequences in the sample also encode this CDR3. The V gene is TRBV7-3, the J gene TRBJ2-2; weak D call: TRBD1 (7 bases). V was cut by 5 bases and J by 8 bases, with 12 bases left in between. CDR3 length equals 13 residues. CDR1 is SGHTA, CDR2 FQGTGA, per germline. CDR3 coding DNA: TGTGCCAGCAGCCCTGCGGGACAGGGGGAGCTGTTTTTT. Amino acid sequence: CASSPAGQGELFF.

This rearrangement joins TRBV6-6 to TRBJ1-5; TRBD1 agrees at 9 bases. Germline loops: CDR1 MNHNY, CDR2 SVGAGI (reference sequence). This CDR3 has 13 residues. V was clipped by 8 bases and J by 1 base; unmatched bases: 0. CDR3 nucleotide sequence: TGTGCCAGCGGACAGGGGAGCAATCAGCCCCAGCATTTT. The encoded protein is CASGQGSNQPQHF.

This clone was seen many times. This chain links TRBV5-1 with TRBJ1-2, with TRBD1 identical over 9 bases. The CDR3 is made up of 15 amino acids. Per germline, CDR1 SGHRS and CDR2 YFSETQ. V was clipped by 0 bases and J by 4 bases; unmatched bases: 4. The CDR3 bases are TGCGCCAGCAGCTTGGAGGGGACAGGGCCCTATGGCTACACCTTC. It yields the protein CASSLEGTGPYGYTF.

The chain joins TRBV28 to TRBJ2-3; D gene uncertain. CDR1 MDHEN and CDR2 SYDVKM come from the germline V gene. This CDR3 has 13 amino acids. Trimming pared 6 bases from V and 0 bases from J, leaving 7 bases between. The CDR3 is CASRGRSTDTQYF. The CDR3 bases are TGTGCCAGCAGGGGCCGTAGCACAGATACGCAGTATTTT.

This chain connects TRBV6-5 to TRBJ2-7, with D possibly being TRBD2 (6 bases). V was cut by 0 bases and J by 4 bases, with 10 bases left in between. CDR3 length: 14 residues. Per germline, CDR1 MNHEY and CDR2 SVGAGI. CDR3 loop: CASSYSSGSYEQYF. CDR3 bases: TGTGCCAGCAGTTACTCTTCCGGGAGTTACGAGCAGTACTTC.

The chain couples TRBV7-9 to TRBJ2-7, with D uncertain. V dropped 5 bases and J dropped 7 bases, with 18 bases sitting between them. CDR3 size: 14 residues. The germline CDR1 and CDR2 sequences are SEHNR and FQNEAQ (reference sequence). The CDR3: CASSPPGLPGEQYF. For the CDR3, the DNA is TGTGCCAGCAGCCCCCCCGGCCTTCCGGGTGAGCAGTACTTC.

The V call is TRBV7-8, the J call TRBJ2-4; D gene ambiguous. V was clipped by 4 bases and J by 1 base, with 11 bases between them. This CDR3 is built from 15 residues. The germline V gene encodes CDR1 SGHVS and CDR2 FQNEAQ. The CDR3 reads CASSYTVVAKNIQYF. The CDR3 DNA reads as TGTGCCAGCAGCTATACAGTGGTGGCCAAAAACATTCAGTACTTC.

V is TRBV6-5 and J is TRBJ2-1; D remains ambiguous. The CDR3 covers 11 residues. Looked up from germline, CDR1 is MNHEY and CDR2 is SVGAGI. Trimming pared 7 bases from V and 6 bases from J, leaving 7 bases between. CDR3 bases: TGTGCCAGCAAAGGTCCCAATGAGCAGTTCTTC. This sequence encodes CASKGPNEQFF.

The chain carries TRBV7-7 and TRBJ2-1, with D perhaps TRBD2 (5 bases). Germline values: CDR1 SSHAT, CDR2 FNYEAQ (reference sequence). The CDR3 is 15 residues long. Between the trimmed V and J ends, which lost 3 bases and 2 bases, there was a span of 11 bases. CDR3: CASSFEGAPYNEQFF. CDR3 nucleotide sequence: TGTGCCAGCAGCTTTGAGGGAGCCCCCTACAATGAGCAGTTCTTC.

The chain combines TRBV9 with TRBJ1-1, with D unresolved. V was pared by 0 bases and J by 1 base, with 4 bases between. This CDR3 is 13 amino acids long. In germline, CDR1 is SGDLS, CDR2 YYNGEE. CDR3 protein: CASSVDQNTEAFF. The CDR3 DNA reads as TGTGCCAGCAGCGTAGATCAGAACACTGAAGCTTTCTTT.

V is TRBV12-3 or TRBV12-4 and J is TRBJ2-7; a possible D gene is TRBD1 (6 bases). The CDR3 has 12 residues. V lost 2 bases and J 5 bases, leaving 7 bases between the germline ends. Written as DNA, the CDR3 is TGTGCCAGCAGTTTATACAGGGACGAGCAGTACTTC. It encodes CASSLYRDEQYF.

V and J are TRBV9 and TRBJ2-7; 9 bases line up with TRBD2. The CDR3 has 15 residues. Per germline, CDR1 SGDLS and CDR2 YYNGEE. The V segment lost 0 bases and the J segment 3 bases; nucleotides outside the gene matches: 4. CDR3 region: CASSVDPSGIYEQYF. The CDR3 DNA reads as TGTGCCAGCAGCGTAGATCCTAGCGGGATCTACGAGCAGTACTTC. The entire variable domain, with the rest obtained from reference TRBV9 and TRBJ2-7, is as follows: DSGVTQTPKHLITATGQRVTLRCSPRSGDLSVYWYQQSLDQGLQFLIQYYNGEERAKGNILERFSAQQFPDLHSELNLSSLELGDSALYFCASSVDPSGIYEQYFGPGTRLTVT.

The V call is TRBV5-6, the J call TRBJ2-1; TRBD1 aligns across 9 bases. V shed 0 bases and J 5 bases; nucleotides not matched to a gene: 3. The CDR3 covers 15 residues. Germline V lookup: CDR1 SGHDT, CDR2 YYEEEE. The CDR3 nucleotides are TGTGCCAGCAGCTTGGACAGGGGGCGGAACAATGAGCAGTTCTTC. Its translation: CASSLDRGRNNEQFF.

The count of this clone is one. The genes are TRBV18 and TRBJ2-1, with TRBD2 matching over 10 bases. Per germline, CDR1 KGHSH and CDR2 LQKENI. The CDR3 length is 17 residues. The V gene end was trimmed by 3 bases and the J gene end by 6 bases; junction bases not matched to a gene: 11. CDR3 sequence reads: CASSPRLAGLHPNEQFF. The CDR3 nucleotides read TGTGCCAGCTCACCGAGACTAGCGGGCCTTCATCCCAATGAGCAGTTCTTC.